These T cell receptor beta chains were read from a single sample in a study of shared clonotypes between healthy human individuals. TCRdb's copy holds only in-frame clones and misses some; the assay was immunoSEQ multiplex PCR. The sample carries about 580,000 clones, 98% recorded once. The sequenced material came from naive CD8+ T cells sorted from blood. These receptors were obtained from a young man in good health. Both conserved end residues are part of each CDR3. A D gene is named only where the DNA matches it firmly. Clone sizes are given selectively: once, few, many, or a class where the clone is expanded.

J gene,V gene,clone size,D gene,CDR3 DNA,CDR3 protein
TRBJ2-1,TRBV14,.,TRBD2,TGTGCCAGCAGCCATATGGGACTAGCGATTTACAATGAGCAGTTCTTC,CASSHMGLAIYNEQFF
TRBJ2-1,TRBV7-8,.,TRBD1,TGTGCCAGCAGCTTACGTGGGCGGACAGGGGTCGATGAGCAGTTCTTC,CASSLRGRTGVDEQFF
TRBJ1-1,TRBV5-4,once,.,TGTGCCAGCAGCTCCCCAGGGGATACTGAAGCTTTCTTT,CASSSPGDTEAFF
TRBJ1-1,TRBV11-3,.,.,TGTGCCAGCAGCTCGTTGGGGGCTGAAGCTTTCTTT,CASSSLGAEAFF
TRBJ2-1,TRBV6-6,.,.,TGTGCCAGCAGTCCGGAGGCTAATGAGCAGTTCTTC,CASSPEANEQFF
TRBJ2-2,TRBV7-2,.,.,TGTGCCAGCAGCTTTGGGGGTTTTACCGGGGAGCTGTTTTTT,CASSFGGFTGELFF
TRBJ2-3,TRBV18,.,.,TGTGCCAGCTCCCTCAGGGAAACTAGCACAGATACGCAGTATTTT,CASSLRETSTDTQYF
TRBJ2-3,TRBV5-1,.,.,TGCGCCAGCAGCTTGGCGACGGGCGGGACCACAGATACGCAGTATTTT,CASSLATGGTTDTQYF
TRBJ2-7,TRBV7-9,.,.,TGTGCCAGCAGCCAAGATCGGGAGAGCCGCGAGCAGTACTTC,CASSQDRESREQYF
TRBJ2-6,TRBV7-9,once,.,TGTGCCAGCAGCACCCAGGACAGGAGGGTTGGGGCCAACGTCCTGACTTTC,CASSTQDRRVGANVLTF
TRBJ1-1,TRBV27,.,.,TGTGCCAGCAGACCCCAGGGGCAAAAAGCTTTCTTT,CASRPQGQKAFF
TRBJ2-7,TRBV7-3,.,.,TGTGCCAGCAGCTTAACGGACAGCCGCTCCTACGAGCAGTACTTC,CASSLTDSRSYEQYF
TRBJ2-7,TRBV11-2,.,.,TGTGCCAGCAGCTCACACGACTACGAGCAGTACTTC,CASSSHDYEQYF
TRBJ2-1,TRBV4-3,.,.,TGCGCCAGCAGCCCCGGCGCGGCGGGCTCCTACAATGAGCAGTTCTTC,CASSPGAAGSYNEQFF
TRBJ2-5,TRBV28,once,.,TGTGCCAGCAGTTTCCTAGAGACCCAGTACTTC,CASSFLETQYF
TRBJ2-3,TRBV7-9,.,.,TGTGCCAGCAGGGAAGAGGCATTACTAGCAGATACGCAGTATTTT,CASREEALLADTQYF
TRBJ2-2,TRBV4-2,.,TRBD1,TGTGCCAGCAGCCAAGATCTTCCTCGGGACAGTCCCACCGGGGAGCTGTTTTTT,CASSQDLPRDSPTGELFF
TRBJ2-7,TRBV7-6,.,.,TGTGCCAGCAGCTTAGAGGCGTTGAGCTCCTACGAGCAGTACTTC,CASSLEALSSYEQYF
TRBJ2-7,TRBV5-1,.,.,TGCGCCGGGGAAGTGCAGACTTTGAGCTCCTACGAGCAGTACTTC,CAGEVQTLSSYEQYF
TRBJ2-1,TRBV11-3,once,.,TGTGCCAGCAGCTTAGAGAGAGGAACCCAAAATGAGCAGTTCTTC,CASSLERGTQNEQFF
TRBJ2-7,TRBV9,.,TRBD2,TGTGCCAGCAGCCCCCGTTCTGCTAGCGGGATATTCCACGAGCAGTACTTC,CASSPRSASGIFHEQYF
TRBJ1-2,TRBV6-5,.,.,TGTGCCAGCAGTTACTCGGACGGCTATGGCTACACCTTC,CASSYSDGYGYTF
TRBJ2-1,TRBV29-1,once,TRBD1,TGCAGCGTTGTGACAGGGGACTACAATGAGCAGTTCTTC,CSVVTGDYNEQFF
TRBJ1-2,TRBV29-1,once,.,TGCAGCGTGGGATTCGAGGACGGCGGCTACACCTTC,CSVGFEDGGYTF
TRBJ1-1,TRBV11-2,.,.,TGTGCCAGCAGCTTCACCACCAGGGGTAGTTGGACTGAAGCTTTCTTT,CASSFTTRGSWTEAFF
TRBJ2-7,TRBV5-1,.,TRBD1,TGCGCCAGCAGCTACCGACAGGGAGACTACGAGCAGTACTTC,CASSYRQGDYEQYF
TRBJ1-2,TRBV14,.,.,TGTGCCAGCAGCCCGCGGATTAACTATGGCTACACCTTC,CASSPRINYGYTF
TRBJ2-7,TRBV27,.,.,TGTGCCAGCATGTTGACAGGGGAGGGATCCTACGAGCAGTACTTC,CASMLTGEGSYEQYF
TRBJ1-2,TRBV6-5,.,.,TGTGCCAGCAGCGCCTTCGATGGCTACACCTTC,CASSAFDGYTF
TRBJ1-5,TRBV27,.,.,TGTGCCAGCAGTTTTCAGGGCAATCAGCCCCAGCATTTT,CASSFQGNQPQHF
TRBJ2-2,TRBV7-6,.,.,TGTGCCAGCAGCTTGGGGCAGGGGTTTACCGGGGAGCTGTTTTTT,CASSLGQGFTGELFF
TRBJ1-5,TRBV7-9,.,TRBD1,TGTGCCAGCAGCCGAGGGGACAGTAGCAATCAGCCCCAGCATTTT,CASSRGDSSNQPQHF
TRBJ2-3,TRBV6-5,.,.,TGTGCCAGCCGCGGCTGGACAGATACGCAGTATTTT,CASRGWTDTQYF
TRBJ2-1,TRBV15,.,.,TGTGCCACCAGCGGACTGCCCACTGGGCCCCGTGGATGGAATGAGCAGTTCTTC,CATSGLPTGPRGWNEQFF
TRBJ2-2,TRBV25-1,.,.,TGTGCCAGCAGTGGGGCGGGGCCGAACACCGGGGAGCTGTTTTTT,CASSGAGPNTGELFF
TRBJ2-1,TRBV27,.,TRBD2,TGTGCCAGCAGTTCCGGACTAGGTATCTACAATGAGCAGTTCTTC,CASSSGLGIYNEQFF
TRBJ2-1,TRBV9,.,TRBD2,TGTGCCAGCAGCTATACAGCGGGAGGGCCAGACAATGAGCAGTTCTTC,CASSYTAGGPDNEQFF
TRBJ1-1,TRBV14,.,.,TGTGCCAGCAGCCTCCAAAGTCGCCGTTCTGAAGCTTTCTTT,CASSLQSRRSEAFF
TRBJ2-5,TRBV30,.,TRBD2,TGTGCCTGGCGTCCTAGCGGGAGTTTGGAGACCCAGTACTTC,CAWRPSGSLETQYF
TRBJ1-4,TRBV13,.,.,TGTGCCAGCAGCAAGGCCCAACTTGGTGAAAAACTGTTTTTT,CASSKAQLGEKLFF
TRBJ1-2,TRBV7-9,.,TRBD1,TGTGCCATTCAACAGGGGGCGGGCTATGGCTACACCTTC,CAIQQGAGYGYTF
TRBJ2-2,TRBV25-1,.,.,TGTGCCAGCAGTTTTGGCGGGATGGGCGGGGAGCTGTTTTTT,CASSFGGMGGELFF
TRBJ2-1,TRBV15,.,TRBD2,TGTGCCACCAGCAGCGGACTAGCGGGAGTCCTGAGCTCCTACAATGAGCAGTTCTTC,CATSSGLAGVLSSYNEQFF
TRBJ2-1,TRBV5-8,.,TRBD2,TGTGCCAGCAGCCTAGGCACTAGCGGGGTAAGCTCCTACAATGAGCAGTTCTTC,CASSLGTSGVSSYNEQFF
TRBJ2-7,TRBV6-1,.,.,TGTGCCAGCAGTGAGGGTGGGAGTAGCTCCTACGAGCAGTACTTC,CASSEGGSSSYEQYF
TRBJ1-5,TRBV6-1,.,.,TGTGCCAGCAGTGACAGAGGCCGTGGACAGCCCCAGCATTTT,CASSDRGRGQPQHF
TRBJ2-3,TRBV6-6,.,TRBD1,TGTGCCAGCAGTCCACCCAGGACAGGGGGCGCAGATACGCAGTATTTT,CASSPPRTGGADTQYF
TRBJ2-7,TRBV7-9,.,.,TGTGCCAGCAGCACAACCGGGATGACTACCTACGAGCAGTACTTC,CASSTTGMTTYEQYF
TRBJ2-1,TRBV29-1,.,.,TGCAGCGTGGACGGACTCGCCTTCTACAATGAGCAGTTCTTC,CSVDGLAFYNEQFF
TRBJ1-1,TRBV9,.,TRBD1,TGTGCCAGCAGACCTAGACAGGGTATGAACACTGAAGCTTTCTTT,CASRPRQGMNTEAFF
TRBJ1-1,TRBV5-1,.,.,TGCGCCAGCAGCTTGGCCGAGGCATACACTGAAGCTTTCTTT,CASSLAEAYTEAFF
TRBJ2-1,TRBV30,.,.,TGTGCCTGCCCGAAGTCTCTCGGCTGGAATGAGCAGTTCTTC,CACPKSLGWNEQFF
TRBJ2-7,TRBV18,.,.,TGTGCCAGCTCACCACCACTCGGTGTTAGTAGCTACGAGCAGTACTTC,CASSPPLGVSSYEQYF
TRBJ2-7,TRBV19,.,TRBD2,TGTGCCAGTAGCTGGACTAGCGGGAGCTACGAGCAGTACTTC,CASSWTSGSYEQYF
TRBJ2-7,TRBV19,once,.,TGTGCCAGTAGTATTGGCGGGGCGTCGGTCTACGAGCAGTACTTC,CASSIGGASVYEQYF
TRBJ1-5,TRBV30,.,.,TGTGCCTGGAGTCCCCGAGGCTGGAATCAGCCCCAGCATTTT,CAWSPRGWNQPQHF
TRBJ2-7,TRBV10-1,.,TRBD1,TGCGCCAGCAGTGAGGACAGGGGTTCCTACGAGCAGTACTTC,CASSEDRGSYEQYF
TRBJ2-5,TRBV7-9,.,.,TGTGCCAGCAGCGGGTTTCCCGAGACCCAGTACTTC,CASSGFPETQYF
TRBJ2-7,TRBV30,.,.,TGTGCCTGGAGTGTACTGGATCGGGACGAGCAGTACTTC,CAWSVLDRDEQYF
TRBJ2-2,TRBV2,.,.,TGTGCCAGCACAGGCGAGGGACGGACCGGGGAGCTGTTTTTT,CASTGEGRTGELFF